Listed here are 25 T cell receptor beta chains from one sample, sequenced in a study of STAT3 mutations in large granular lymphocyte leukemia. No antigen has been identified for these receptors. The table came from immunoSEQ multiplex PCR; TCRdb's copy has only in-frame clones and leaves some out. The repertoire has about 24,000 clones, 94% of them found once; the top ten carry approximately 6%. Study results and limitations: Every T-cell large granular lymphocyte leukemia patient had at least one immunodominant TCR beta clonotype.

The sample comprised peripheral blood mononuclear cells. All receptors come from a man between 35 and 55 years old with T-cell large granular lymphocyte leukemia. Some clones in this sample may be carry-over from other donors' samples.

The V gene is TRBV19, the J gene TRBJ2-3, with 7 bases identical to TRBD2. CDR3 length: 11 amino acids. Germline V CDR1 and CDR2: LNHDA, SQIVND (reference sequence). CDR3 sequence reads: CGAGWGDTQYF. DNA for the CDR3: TGTGGAGCGGGGTGGGGGGATACGCAGTATTTT.

The CDR3 DNA reads TGTGCCAGCAGCTTGGTACAGGACACCGGGGAGCTGTTTTTT. Its protein is CASSLVQDTGELFF. The chain has TRBV5-4 and TRBJ2-2, with a possible D match to TRBD1 (5 bases). This CDR3 is built from 14 residues. Per the germline V gene, CDR1 is SGHNT and CDR2 is YYREEE (reference sequence). Trimming pared 0 bases from V and 3 bases from J, leaving 6 bases between.

V gene TRBV9 combines with J gene TRBJ1-4; D remains ambiguous. The germline CDR1 and CDR2 sequences are SGDLS and YYNGEE. The CDR3 covers 15 residues. Trimming took 4 bases from V and 0 from J, leaving 10 bases between them. The CDR3 bases are TGTGCCAGCAGCCTTGGGCTTGCAACTAATGAAAAACTGTTTTTT. Translation: CASSLGLATNEKLFF.

This clone was counted a few times. The chain is built from TRBV29-1 and TRBJ1-2, with D possibly TRBD1 on 5 matching bases. CDR1 is SQVTM and CDR2 is ANQGSEA in the germline V gene. The V and J ends lost 3 bases and 7 bases respectively, with 12 bases between them. CDR3 length: 12 amino acids. CDR3 amino acids: CSVEGQSAGYTF. The CDR3 DNA reads as TGCAGCGTTGAGGGGCAGAGCGCTGGCTACACCTTC. Together with reference TRBV29-1 and TRBJ1-2, the CDR3 gives the full variable domain: SAVISQKPSRDICQRGTSLTIQCQVDSQVTMMFWYRQQPGQSLTLIATANQGSEATYESGFVIDKFPISRPNLTFSTLTVSNMSPEDSSIYLCSVEGQSAGYTFGSGTRLTVV.

CDR3 residues: CASSVGTVNQPQHF. As DNA, the CDR3 is TGTGCCAGCAGCGTAGGCACAGTCAATCAGCCCCAGCATTTT. The J gene is TRBJ1-5, the V gene TRBV9, with no clear D. CDR1 is SGDLS and CDR2 is YYNGEE in the germline V gene. This CDR3 is 14 amino acids long. Trimming removed 0 bases at V and 3 bases at J, with 7 bases between.

The chain has TRBV5-1 and TRBJ1-6, with unresolved D. Germline CDR1 is SGHRS and CDR2 is YFSETQ. V shed 2 bases and J shed 6 bases, with 9 bases lying between them. The CDR3 consists of 14 residues. The CDR3 spells CASSFYQSNSPLHF. The CDR3 coding sequence is TGCGCCAGCAGCTTCTACCAGAGTAATTCACCCCTCCACTTT.

This sequence joins TRBV18 and TRBJ2-5, with TRBD1 matching 7 bases. V lost 4 bases, J lost 3 bases, and 5 bases stayed unmatched. Per germline, CDR1 KGHSH and CDR2 LQKENI. There are 14 residues in the CDR3. The CDR3, as DNA: TGTGCCAGCTCACTGCCAGGGACAGAAGAGACCCAGTACTTC. Translated: CASSLPGTEETQYF.

The V gene is TRBV10-3, the J gene TRBJ2-7; no firm D call. Trimming left V 8 bases short and J 5 bases short, with 13 bases between. Germline-derived CDR1 and CDR2 are ENHRY and SYGVKD. The CDR3 is made up of 12 amino acids. In nucleotides, the CDR3 is TGTGCCATCCCCTTCCGAGGCAACGAGCAGTACTTC. It yields the protein CAIPFRGNEQYF.

This clone appeared once. V gene TRBV7-6 combines with J gene TRBJ2-3; 8 bases line up with TRBD2. Germline V lookup: CDR1 SGHVS, CDR2 FNYEAQ. CDR3 length: 15 residues. The ends lost 4 bases at V and 1 base at J; junction bases unmatched: 4. CDR3 residues: CASSSPSGRTDTQYF. The CDR3 nucleotides read TGTGCCAGCAGCTCCCCTAGCGGGCGCACAGATACGCAGTATTTT.

The chain combines TRBV27 with TRBJ1-1; 7 positions agree with TRBD1. Per germline, CDR1 MNHEY and CDR2 SMNVEV (reference sequence). V lost 8 bases to trimming and J lost 0 bases; unmatched junction nucleotides: 3. The CDR3 is 13 residues long. This CDR3 is CASGTAMNTEAFF. For the CDR3, the DNA is TGTGCCAGCGGGACAGCAATGAACACTGAAGCTTTCTTT.

The CDR3 DNA reads as TGTGCCAGCACCTTTAATGAAAAACTGTTTTTT. It specifies CASTFNEKLFF. The rearrangement uses TRBV27 and TRBJ1-4, with no clear D. CDR1 and CDR2 (germline): MNHEY, SMNVEV (reference sequence). V gave up 7 bases and J gave up 4 bases, with 4 bases separating them. The CDR3 runs to 11 residues.

DNA for the CDR3: TGTGCCAGCTCACAAACAGGGGCCACCTACGAGCAGTACTTC. Its translation: CASSQTGATYEQYF. The J gene is TRBJ2-7, the V gene TRBV18; 7 positions match TRBD1. This CDR3 spans 14 amino acids. V was pared by 4 bases and J by 2 bases, with 5 bases of the junction left unmatched. The V gene's germline CDR1 is KGHSH and CDR2 LQKENI.

The CDR3 DNA sequence: TGTGCCTTATTCCGGGGCGGATTCTATGGCTACACCTTC. It yields the protein CALFRGGFYGYTF. The chain joins TRBV30 to TRBJ1-2, with D maybe TRBD1 (5 bases). Germline CDR1 GTSNPN, CDR2 SVGIG (reference sequence). The CDR3 runs to 13 residues. V shed 7 bases and J shed 4 bases, with 16 bases lying between them.

V gene TRBV7-2 combines with J gene TRBJ1-2; 10 bases are a match to TRBD1. The CDR3 has 15 amino acids. Germline CDR1 and CDR2: SGHTA and FQGNSA. The V and J ends lost 3 bases and 8 bases, in that order; junction bases with no gene match: 9. The CDR3 bases are TGTGCCAGCAGCTTTATGCTCGGGACAGGGGACGGCTACACCTTC. It is translated as CASSFMLGTGDGYTF.

This chain connects TRBV19 to TRBJ1-5, with D uncertain. The CDR3 sequence is 14 residues long. Germline values: CDR1 LNHDA, CDR2 SQIVND (reference sequence). Trimming stripped 3 bases from V and 0 bases from J, with 6 bases between. CDR3 protein: CASSMASSNQPQHF. Here the CDR3 DNA reads TGTGCCAGTAGTATGGCGTCTAGCAATCAGCCCCAGCATTTT.

The chain employs TRBV7-8 and TRBJ2-2; 11 bases are shared with TRBD2. The ends lost 5 bases at V and 1 base at J; junction bases unmatched: 3. The germline V gene encodes CDR1 SGHVS and CDR2 FQNEAQ. The CDR3 spans 16 residues. The CDR3 is CASSPGLAGNTGELFF. CDR3 coding DNA: TGTGCCAGCAGCCCAGGACTAGCGGGGAACACCGGGGAGCTGTTTTTT. Variable domain in full (rest from reference TRBV7-8 and TRBJ2-2): GAGVSQSPRYKVAKRGQDVALRCDPISGHVSLFWYQQALGQGPEFLTYFQNEAQLDKSGLPSDRFFAERPEGSVSTLKIQRTQQEDSAVYLCASSPGLAGNTGELFFGEGSRLTVL.

The rearrangement joins TRBV5-4 to TRBJ2-4, with 7 bases matching TRBD2. CDR3 length: 14 residues. Germline CDR1 SGHNT, CDR2 YYREEE (reference sequence). The V segment lost 3 bases and the J segment 6 bases; nucleotides outside the gene matches: 6. This chain's CDR3 is CASSWGGSGNIQYF. In DNA, the CDR3 is TGTGCCAGCAGCTGGGGGGGAAGCGGAAACATTCAGTACTTC.

Only one count was recorded for this clone. The chain links TRBV27 to TRBJ1-5; D ambiguous. Germline CDR1 MNHEY, CDR2 SMNVEV (reference sequence). V lost 3 bases and J lost 5, with 8 bases in between. This CDR3 comprises 13 residues. The CDR3 DNA reads as TGTGCCAGCAGTTTGGCTCTGGATCAGCCCCAGCATTTT. Its translation is CASSLALDQPQHF.

The J gene is TRBJ1-4, the V gene TRBV7-9; no firm D call. The CDR3 sequence is 12 residues long. Germline lookup yields CDR1 SEHNR and CDR2 FQNEAQ (reference sequence). V gave up 5 bases and J gave up 8 bases, with 9 bases separating them. In nucleotides, the CDR3 is TGTGCCAGCAGCCCCGACGGGGAAAAACTGTTTTTT. It encodes CASSPDGEKLFF.

The chain is built from TRBV7-9 and TRBJ2-1; D might be TRBD2 (5 bases). The germline V and J ends were trimmed by 1 base and 14 bases, with 12 bases remaining between them. There are 12 residues in the CDR3. CDR1 and CDR2 from the germline V gene are SEHNR and FQNEAQ (reference sequence). The DNA for the CDR3 is TGTGCCAGCAGCTTAGGGGCGGGCGTGGAGTTCTTC. Its protein is CASSLGAGVEFF.

This sequence joins TRBV6-5 and TRBJ1-6; 8 nucleotides align to TRBD1. J lost 4 bases, V lost 2 bases, and 1 base had no gene match. The CDR3 sequence is 15 residues long. Germline V CDR1 and CDR2: MNHEY, SVGAGI. The DNA for the CDR3 is TGTGCCAGCAGTTACACAGGGGGATATAATTCACCCCTCCACTTT. Translation: CASSYTGGYNSPLHF.

The chain joins TRBV5-4 to TRBJ2-3; D unclear. From germline, CDR1 is SGHNT and CDR2 YYREEE (reference sequence). CDR3 length: 17 residues. Trimming removed 4 bases at V and 3 bases at J, with 21 bases between. Here the CDR3 reads CASSVESGFIATDTQYF. The CDR3 DNA sequence: TGTGCCAGCAGCGTGGAGTCCGGGTTTATTGCGACAGATACGCAGTATTTT.

The chain has TRBV7-2 and TRBJ1-1; D is ambiguous. This CDR3 contains 13 residues. The germline V gene has CDR1 SGHTA and CDR2 FQGNSA. V lost 4 bases to trimming and J lost 2 bases, with 8 bases between them. The CDR3 sequence is CASSSPLNTEAFF. CDR3 bases: TGTGCCAGCAGCTCGCCGCTCAACACTGAAGCTTTCTTT.

This chain connects TRBV4-1 to TRBJ1-1; D gene unclear. V was clipped by 0 bases and J by 1 base, with 15 bases between them. Germline loops: CDR1 MGHRA, CDR2 YSYEKL. The CDR3 is 17 amino acids. The CDR3 bases are TGCGCCAGCAGCCAAGATCCCCTTGCGGGGAGGAACACTGAAGCTTTCTTT. It is translated as CASSQDPLAGRNTEAFF.

The chain uses TRBV7-2 and TRBJ1-1; D perhaps matches TRBD1 (6 bases). Germline CDR1 and CDR2: SGHTA and FQGNSA. This CDR3 has 16 residues. V lost 1 base, J lost 7 bases, and 19 bases lay in between. CDR3 loop: CASSLGSRVRGGEAFF. CDR3 DNA: TGTGCCAGCAGCTTAGGTTCCCGGGTACGAGGGGGTGAAGCTTTCTTT.